These T cell receptor beta chains were read from a single sample in a study of CD4 T cells in relation to SARS-CoV-2 and coronaviruses. Their cognate antigens are unknown. The assay was immunoSEQ multiplex PCR, and TCRdb's table has in-frame clones only and misses some. Of more than 20,000 clones listed, more than 60% are singletons. The sample taken for sequencing was CD4+ T cells from PBMCs, cultured in vitro. These receptors were taken from a human donor in good health. The CDR3 runs from the conserved cysteine through the conserved F or W. D genes are given only for firm matches. A clone size is listed for some rows: how often the clone was seen (once, few, many), or a class if it is expanded.

j_call | clone_size | v_call | d_call | cdr3_aa | cdr3_nt
TRBJ1-3 | medium-sized | TRBV21-1 | . | CASSSTDRGLGNTIYF | TGTGCCAGCAGCAGCACCGACAGGGGGCTTGGAAACACCATATATTTT
TRBJ2-1 | . | TRBV12-5 | TRBD2 | CASGREVSYNEQFF | TGTGCTAGTGGACGGGAGGTCTCCTACAATGAGCAGTTCTTC
TRBJ2-1 | . | TRBV5-1 | . | CASSLGGGPFSYNEQFF | TGCGCCAGCAGCTTGGGGGGAGGTCCTTTCTCCTACAATGAGCAGTTCTTC
TRBJ2-1 | . | TRBV6-4 | TRBD2 | CASSDSTGAGDKINEQFF | TGTGCCAGCAGTGACTCGACCGGGGCGGGAGATAAAATAAATGAGCAGTTCTTC
TRBJ2-7 | . | TRBV7-2 | TRBD1 | CASSLGGTGAHYEQYF | TGTGCCAGCAGCCTTGGGGGGACAGGGGCTCACTACGAGCAGTACTTC
TRBJ2-5 | . | TRBV6-2/TRBV6-3 | . | CASSYRVQETQYF | TGTGCCAGCAGTTACAGGGTCCAAGAGACCCAGTACTTC
TRBJ2-1 | . | TRBV4-1 | TRBD2 | CASSQLTTSGSGNEQFF | TGCGCCAGCAGCCAACTGACGACTAGCGGGAGTGGAAATGAGCAGTTCTTC
TRBJ2-7 | . | TRBV3-1/TRBV3-2 | TRBD1 | CASSQGDRWYEQYF | TGTGCCAGCAGCCAAGGGGACAGGTGGTACGAGCAGTACTTC
TRBJ2-1 | . | TRBV4-1 | TRBD2 | CASSRGGLAALGNEQFF | TGCGCCAGCAGCAGAGGAGGACTAGCGGCTTTAGGGAATGAGCAGTTCTTC
TRBJ2-5 | . | TRBV6-5 | . | CASSRERGETQYF | TGTGCCAGCAGTCGGGAGAGGGGGGAGACCCAGTACTTC
TRBJ1-1 | . | TRBV5-5 | TRBD1 | CASSLTGGSNTEAFF | TGTGCCAGCAGCTTAACAGGGGGAAGTAACACTGAAGCTTTCTTT
TRBJ1-2 | . | TRBV5-1 | . | CASSLGAAGYTF | TGCGCCAGCAGCTTGGGCGCGGCTGGCTACACCTTC
TRBJ2-2 | . | TRBV20-1 | . | CSARRPGELFF | TGCAGTGCTAGACGACCCGGGGAGCTGTTTTTT
TRBJ1-1 | . | TRBV28 | . | CASSLNPRGSTEAFF | TGTGCCAGCAGTTTGAACCCCCGGGGGAGCACTGAAGCTTTCTTT
TRBJ2-1 | . | TRBV7-8 | TRBD2 | CASKVSGSNEQFF | TGTGCCAGCAAAGTTAGCGGGAGTAATGAGCAGTTCTTC
TRBJ1-4 | . | TRBV9 | . | CASSVAGVANEKLFF | TGTGCCAGCAGCGTAGCAGGGGTAGCTAATGAAAAACTGTTTTTT
TRBJ1-4 | . | TRBV6-6 | . | CASNRGLNEKLFF | TGTGCCAGCAATCGGGGACTTAATGAAAAACTGTTTTTT
TRBJ1-1 | . | TRBV18 | . | CASSPRSGFTEAFF | TGTGCCAGCTCACCACGGTCGGGGTTCACTGAAGCTTTCTTT
TRBJ2-7 | . | TRBV24-1 | . | CATSDRHEQYF | TGTGCCACCAGTGATCGCCACGAGCAGTACTTC
TRBJ2-1 | . | TRBV7-6 | . | CASSSSQGGKGNEQFF | TGTGCCAGCAGCTCCAGCCAGGGCGGGAAGGGGAATGAGCAGTTCTTC
TRBJ2-5 | . | TRBV18 | . | CASSLLDSAQETQYF | TGTGCCAGCTCACTCCTGGACTCAGCCCAAGAGACCCAGTACTTC
TRBJ2-7 | . | TRBV18 | . | CASSPLSGNEQYF | TGTGCCAGCTCACCGTTATCGGGAAACGAGCAGTACTTC
TRBJ2-2 | few | TRBV30 | . | CAWRGTGELFF | TGTGCCTGGAGGGGGACCGGGGAGCTGTTTTTT
TRBJ2-7 | . | TRBV11-2 | . | CASSLVGEQYF | TGTGCCAGCAGCTTAGTGGGGGAGCAGTACTTC
TRBJ2-1 | . | TRBV28 | . | CASRPGTDISEQFF | TGTGCCAGCAGACCCGGGACGGATATCAGCGAGCAGTTCTTC
TRBJ2-7 | few | TRBV4-2 | . | CASSQGTASSYEQYF | TGTGCCAGCAGCCAAGGGACGGCCAGCTCCTACGAGCAGTACTTC
TRBJ2-2 | . | TRBV30 | . | CAWNQGINTGELFF | TGTGCCTGGAATCAGGGAATCAACACCGGGGAGCTGTTTTTT
TRBJ2-7 | . | TRBV6-1 | . | CASSEAGLSSYEQYF | TGTGCCAGCAGTGAAGCCGGGTTAAGCTCCTACGAGCAGTACTTC
TRBJ2-3 | . | TRBV19 | TRBD2 | CASSIETPTGTSGSPRPTDTQYF | TGTGCCAGTAGTATCGAGACACCGACCGGGACTAGCGGATCCCCAAGACCCACAGATACGCAGTATTTT
TRBJ2-2 | . | TRBV10-3 | TRBD1 | CAIGNRGLANTGELFF | TGTGCCATCGGAAACAGGGGTTTAGCGAACACCGGGGAGCTGTTTTTT
TRBJ2-1 | . | TRBV19 | . | CASSIRGYEQFF | TGTGCCAGTAGTATAAGGGGCTATGAGCAGTTCTTC
TRBJ2-2 | . | TRBV10-1 | . | CASSRQYTGELFF | TGCGCCAGCAGCCGACAGTACACCGGGGAGCTGTTTTTT
TRBJ2-5 | . | TRBV15 | TRBD2 | CATSRTLGLAGVETQYF | TGTGCCACCAGCAGAACTTTAGGACTAGCGGGAGTAGAGACCCAGTACTTC
TRBJ1-5 | . | TRBV28 | . | CASSPGTNQPQHF | TGTGCCAGCAGTCCCGGAACCAATCAGCCCCAGCATTTT
TRBJ2-7 | . | TRBV30 | . | CAWKQIGYEQYF | TGTGCCTGGAAACAGATAGGGTACGAGCAGTACTTC
TRBJ2-7 | . | TRBV28 | . | CASETGTSPYEQYF | TGTGCCAGCGAAACCGGGACTTCGCCCTACGAGCAGTACTTC
TRBJ2-2 | few | TRBV9 | TRBD1 | CASSAGQGNTGELFF | TGTGCCAGCAGCGCGGGACAGGGGAACACCGGGGAGCTGTTTTTT
TRBJ1-6 | few | TRBV19 | . | CASSTRTDGDSPLHF | TGTGCCAGTAGTACCCGGACAGATGGGGATTCACCCCTCCACTTT
TRBJ2-5 | . | TRBV7-7 | . | CASSSGDQETQYF | TGTGCCAGCAGCTCGGGGGACCAAGAGACCCAGTACTTC
TRBJ2-3 | . | TRBV7-9 | . | CASSPGRGPMDTQYF | TGTGCCAGCAGCCCCGGAAGAGGGCCCATGGATACGCAGTATTTT
TRBJ2-5 | . | TRBV11-2 | TRBD1 | CASTLRGLGLGQETQYF | TGTGCCAGCACCCTCAGGGGGTTGGGGTTAGGGCAAGAGACCCAGTACTTC
TRBJ2-5 | . | TRBV18 | . | CASSPTRSGDGETQYF | TGTGCCAGCTCACCCACGCGATCGGGAGATGGAGAGACCCAGTACTTC
TRBJ1-2 | . | TRBV4-1 | TRBD1 | CASSQTGEGYGYTF | TGCGCCAGCAGCCAAACAGGGGAAGGTTATGGCTACACCTTC
TRBJ2-1 | . | TRBV27 | TRBD1 | CASSFPTGGSLSSYNEQFF | TGTGCCAGCAGTTTCCCTACAGGGGGAAGCTTGAGCTCCTACAATGAGCAGTTCTTC
TRBJ2-3 | . | TRBV6-4 | . | CASSVSLTSTDTQYF | TGTGCCAGCAGTGTTAGCCTGACTAGCACAGATACGCAGTATTTT
TRBJ2-7 | few | TRBV3-1/TRBV3-2 | . | CASSQDAGGTPGQYF | TGTGCCAGCAGCCAAGATGCAGGGGGGACCCCCGGGCAGTACTTC
TRBJ2-2 | few | TRBV15 | TRBD1 | CATSLTGTGWSGELFF | TGTGCCACCAGCTTAACCGGGACAGGGTGGAGCGGGGAGCTGTTTTTT
TRBJ1-2 | . | TRBV28 | TRBD1 | CATNLQGASYGYTF | TGTGCCACCAATCTGCAGGGGGCGTCATATGGCTACACCTTC
TRBJ1-3 | . | TRBV11-2 | . | CASSLQMGNTIYF | TGTGCCAGCAGCTTGCAGATGGGAAACACCATATATTTT
TRBJ2-5 | . | TRBV5-8 | . | CASSFPRALARTQYF | TGTGCCAGCAGCTTCCCCCGGGCCCTAGCGCGGACCCAGTACTTC
TRBJ1-1 | . | TRBV30 | . | CAWSGQASGAFF | TGTGCCTGGAGTGGGCAGGCCTCGGGGGCTTTCTTT
TRBJ1-1 | . | TRBV4-2 | . | CASSQRNMNTEAFF | TGTGCCAGCAGCCAACGAAATATGAACACTGAAGCTTTCTTT
TRBJ1-2 | . | TRBV18 | . | CASSPREGNMAGYTF | TGTGCCAGCTCACCTCGAGAAGGGAATATGGCAGGCTACACCTTC
TRBJ1-1 | . | TRBV14 | . | CASSQARMGEAFF | TGTGCCAGCAGCCAAGCGAGGATGGGTGAAGCTTTCTTT
TRBJ2-5 | . | TRBV5-1 | TRBD1 | CASSSIRGWQETQYF | TGCGCCAGCAGCTCGATCAGGGGGTGGCAAGAGACCCAGTACTTC
TRBJ2-6 | . | TRBV24-1 | TRBD1 | CATSAGTGSSGANVLTF | TGTGCCACCAGTGCCGGGACAGGGAGCTCTGGGGCCAACGTCCTGACTTTC